Included here is one TCR beta chain sequence, with context. Participants were aged about 18 to 100 years from around 25 US areas. This sample is part of a study of blood T cell repertoires in COVID-19. For the study at large: Sources were T cells, B-cell-depleted T cells, or PBMCs; the material itself was cDNA or gDNA.

The germline gives CDR1 SGHVS, CDR2 FNYEAQ. The CDR3 length is 17 residues. Trimming removed 1 base from V and 2 bases from J; junction bases left unmatched: 9. Libraries were prepared by immunoSEQ multiplex PCR; TCRdb keeps only in-frame clonotypes and omits some of them. The sample has roughly 250,000 clones, 80% to 95% seen once; the top ten hold approximately 1.9%. Sequencing was done on a sample of PBMCs or T cells enriched from blood (not recorded which). The clonotype originates from a woman aged 18-29 years who had recovered from COVID-19. The chain couples TRBV7-6 to TRBJ2-3; 7 nucleotides align to TRBD2. The DNA for the CDR3 is TGTGCCAGCAGCTTAGGATACGGGAGGCGGGCCACAGATACGCAGTATTTT. Protein sequence: CASSLGYGRRATDTQYF.